This T cell receptor (beta chain) appears in the sequencing data of a study of lymphopenia after photon versus proton radiotherapy. Using immunoSEQ multiplex PCR, the repertoire was profiled, and TCRdb retains in-frame clones only, with some absent. This table has fewer than 50,000 clones, over 75% appearing once. Germline-derived CDR1 and CDR2 are SGDLS and YYNGEE. This CDR3 comprises 14 residues. The V end was cut by 1 base, the J end by 8 bases, with 13 bases between. Comment on this clone: No antigen is known for it.

Study-wide results and limits: After the lymphocyte nadir, photon-treated repertoires showed oligoclonal expansion, especially of CD8+ Temra cells. Post-nadir TCR diversity decline inversely tracked overall survival among those who died. Survival link was tested only in deceased patients; proton benefit remains a possibility.

Sequences were derived from peripheral blood, sampled from a patient treated with photon-based radiotherapy. The chain couples TRBV9 to TRBJ2-1; D gene unclear. The receptor comes from a man aged 35-49 years with gastric cancer. The CDR3, as DNA: TGTGCCAGCAGCGTACTCCCGACTTTCGATGAGCAGTTCTTC. Translated, it gives CASSVLPTFDEQFF.